The rows below give T cell receptor beta chains drawn from one sample of a study of blood T cell repertoires in COVID-19. Produced via immunoSEQ multiplex PCR; TCRdb's table is partial and in-frame only. The sample lists under 250,000 clones, roughly 80% occurring once. The specimen was peripheral blood. Receptor source: a woman aged 70-85 years with active or convalescent COVID-19. CDR3s include the opening cysteine and the closing phenylalanine or tryptophan. Each record gives: D gene, clone size, J gene, V gene, CDR3 DNA, CDR3 protein. The D gene is left open where the match is weak. Not every row has a clone size; where given, it reads once, few, many or a size class.

TRBD1 . TRBJ2-3 TRBV12-5 TGTGCTAGTGGCCACGGGACAGGGGTCACAGATACGCAGTATTTT CASGHGTGVTDTQYF
TRBD2 . TRBJ2-5 TRBV25-1 TGTGCCAGCAGCGAACCCTCAGCGGGGGAAGAGACCCAGTACTTC CASSEPSAGEETQYF
TRBD2 few TRBJ2-1 TRBV5-6 TGTGCCAGCAGCTTGGAACTAGCGGAGTACTCCTACAATGAGCAGTTCTTC CASSLELAEYSYNEQFF
. . TRBJ1-1 TRBV12-2 TGTGCAAGTCGCTGCTTAACAGGGTACCCCCGGAACACTGAAGCTTTCTTT CASRCLTGYPRNTEAFF
TRBD1 . TRBJ1-3 TRBV19 TGTGCCAGTAGTTTGACAGGGCGAGTTGGCGGAAACACCATATATTTT CASSLTGRVGGNTIYF
. . TRBJ2-2 TRBV4-3 TGCGCCAGCAGCCAAGTAGAAGGGTCGGGGACCGGGGAGCTGTTTTTT CASSQVEGSGTGELFF
TRBD1 once TRBJ2-7 TRBV6-5 TGTGCCAGCAGTCCCGGCCGGACAGGGGGTTACGAGCAGTACTTC CASSPGRTGGYEQYF
TRBD1 . TRBJ1-6 TRBV5-1 TGCGCCAGCAGCCCTCGACAGGGAATGGGGATCTATAATTCACCCCTCCACTTT CASSPRQGMGIYNSPLHF
. . TRBJ2-5 TRBV9 TGTGCCAGCAGTTTTACAGGGTACCAAGAGACCCAGTACTTC CASSFTGYQETQYF
. . TRBJ2-1 TRBV24-1 TGTGCCACCAGTGTATTAGGAGGGGACCCCAATGAGCAGTTCTTC CATSVLGGDPNEQFF
. . TRBJ1-1 TRBV18 TGTGCCAGCTCACCAGGACAGACCTACACTGAAGCTTTCTTT CASSPGQTYTEAFF
TRBD2 . TRBJ2-3 TRBV5-1 TGCGCCAGCAGCGTGGCTAGCGGGGGAACGCAGTATTTT CASSVASGGTQYF
. . TRBJ1-3 TRBV27 TGTGCCAGCAGTCCCCGGAGGGGTCTAACGGGGACCATATATTTT CASSPRRGLTGTIYF
. . TRBJ1-1 TRBV29-1 TGCAGCGCCTCGGGTGGGGCCTTAGAGACTGAAGCTTTCTTT CSASGGALETEAFF
TRBD2 once TRBJ2-3 TRBV6-4 TGTGCCAGCAGCCAATCGCGGGGGGCCGGGACAGATACGCAGTATTTT CASSQSRGAGTDTQYF
. . TRBJ1-4 TRBV9 TGTGCCAGCAGCGTAGGGCAGGGGCGGGAAAAACTGTTTTTT CASSVGQGREKLFF
. few TRBJ1-1 TRBV23-1 TGCGCCAGCAGTCAAATAGGAGTGATGGACAGTAGGAACACTGAAGCTTTCTTT CASSQIGVMDSRNTEAFF
TRBD2 . TRBJ2-7 TRBV29-1 TGCAGCGTTGAAAAAGGGACGGGACTAGTCTACGAGCAGTACTTC CSVEKGTGLVYEQYF
. . TRBJ2-2 TRBV11-2 TGTGCCAGCAGCTCAGAATTAACTGACGGGGAGCTGTTTTTT CASSSELTDGELFF
. . TRBJ1-1 TRBV12-3/TRBV12-4 TGTGTCAGCAGATCCTCCGGCGGCACTGAAGCTTTCTTT CVSRSSGGTEAFF
. . TRBJ1-1 TRBV6-6 TGTGCCAGCAGTTACTCCCCAGGGCTGAACACTGAAGCTTTCTTT CASSYSPGLNTEAFF
. . TRBJ1-6 TRBV5-6 TGTGCCAGCACCTCACCCAACCCAGGGGTAGGATCACCCCTCCACTTT CASTSPNPGVGSPLHF
TRBD2 . TRBJ2-1 TRBV28 TGTGCCAGCAGTGCCCACGGGACTAGCGGGAGTTATAATGAGCAGTTCTTC CASSAHGTSGSYNEQFF
. . TRBJ1-6 TRBV3-1/TRBV3-2 TGTGCCAGCAGCCGGGCAAGGGAGGGAGTACCCCTCCACTTT CASSRAREGVPLHF
. . TRBJ2-7 TRBV10-2 TGCGCCAGCAGTGAGTCGTACTACGAGCAGTACTTC CASSESYYEQYF
TRBD1 . TRBJ1-2 TRBV5-8 TGTGCCAGCAGCTTGGGGGACAGGGAATGGGGCTACACCTTC CASSLGDREWGYTF